The 31 T cell receptor beta chains reported below all come from one sample, sequenced in a study of post-analysis software for immune sequencing data. Antigens of these TCRs are unknown. Presence of unique molecular identifiers characterized the TCR beta cDNA libraries. Using its own MiXCR run on the PCR reads, TCRdb lists one record per CDR3 protein. The sample lists 400,000 to 500,000 distinct CDR3 sequences, 39% occurring once. Study-wide findings and caveats: Patients carried 4 or 5 TRBV segments more frequently than controls did, and TRBV5-6, TRBV5-1 and TRBV20-1 were among them.

The sample comprised blood. The receptors come from a girl aged 2 to 9 with multiple sclerosis.

The genes are TRBV12-3 or TRBV12-4 and TRBJ2-7; D possibly corresponds to TRBD1 (5 bases). Trimming removed 6 bases at V and 5 bases at J, with 17 bases between. The CDR3 has 14 residues. The CDR3 DNA reads as TGTGCCAGCAGCCCCCGTCAGGGCCTCCACGAGCAGTACTTC. As protein: CASSPRQGLHEQYF.

The chain uses TRBV5-1 and TRBJ2-1; weak D call: TRBD2 (5 bases). Germline-derived CDR1 and CDR2 are SGHRS and YFSETQ. Trimming stripped 5 bases from V and 4 bases from J, with 13 bases between. CDR3 length: 14 residues. CDR3 protein: CASRVEGKYNEQFF. CDR3 in DNA: TGCGCCAGCAGGGTAGAGGGCAAGTACAATGAGCAGTTCTTC.

This clonotype has more than one count but fewer than ten. The genes are TRBV4-1 and TRBJ2-3; D not resolved. Looked up from germline, CDR1 is MGHRA and CDR2 is YSYEKL. The V gene lost 0 bases and the J gene lost 4 bases, with 11 bases spanning the gap. This CDR3 contains 15 residues. CDR3 DNA sequence: TGCGCCAGCAGCCAAGATTTTGGCGTTGCAGATACGCAGTATTTT. Translation gives CASSQDFGVADTQYF.

The chain couples TRBV5-6 to TRBJ2-5; D gene uncertain. Germline loops: CDR1 SGHDT, CDR2 YYEEEE. CDR3 length: 16 amino acids. The V and J ends lost 1 base and 1 base respectively, with 14 bases between them. The CDR3 protein is CASSLPVQILQETQYF. The CDR3 bases are TGTGCCAGCAGCTTGCCTGTACAGATTCTCCAAGAGACCCAGTACTTC. The whole variable domain, remainder taken from reference TRBV5-6 and TRBJ2-5, is DAGVTQSPTHLIKTRGQQVTLRCSPKSGHDTVSWYQQALGQGPQFIFQYYEEEERQRGNFPDRFSGHQFPNYSSELNVNALLLGDSALYLCASSLPVQILQETQYFGPGTRLLVL.

The chain recombines TRBV14 with TRBJ2-5; unclear D gene. V was trimmed by 6 bases and J by 3 bases, leaving 20 bases between them. Germline V gives CDR1 SGHDN, CDR2 FVKESK. The CDR3 runs to 16 residues. CDR3 sequence (DNA): TGTGCCAGCAGTCCAAGACTCTTAGCTTATAAAGAGACCCAGTACTTC. This translates into CASSPRLLAYKETQYF. Looking up the rest from reference TRBV14 and TRBJ2-5 gives the full variable domain: EAGVTQFPSHSVIEKGQTVTLRCDPISGHDNLYWYRRVMGKEIKFLLHFVKESKQDESGMPNNRFLAERTGGTYSTLKVQPAELEDSGVYFCASSPRLLAYKETQYFGPGTRLLVL.

The chain is built from TRBV18 and TRBJ1-1; maybe TRBD1 (5 bases). V lost 3 bases and J lost 4, with 12 bases in between. Germline V gene data show CDR1 as KGHSH and CDR2 as LQKENI. CDR3 length: 14 residues. The CDR3 coding sequence is TGTGCCAGCTCACCGACAGTTCAAGGCACTGAAGCTTTCTTT. Its translation: CASSPTVQGTEAFF.

This chain links TRBV3-1 with TRBJ1-1, with D uncertain. The CDR3 runs 14 residues. V was clipped by 3 bases and J by 5 bases, with 13 bases between them. Germline V gene data show CDR1 as LGHDT and CDR2 as YNNKEL (reference sequence). CDR3 region: CASSHPSRRTEAFF. CDR3 DNA sequence: TGTGCCAGCAGCCATCCCTCTAGGAGAACTGAAGCTTTCTTT.

This clonotype was found a few times. This chain's CDR3 is CASSPGPDGETQYF. CDR3 nucleotide sequence: TGCGCCAGCAGCCCCGGGCCCGACGGAGAGACCCAGTACTTC. V usage is TRBV5-1 and J usage is TRBJ2-5; D gene uncertain. This CDR3 spans 14 amino acids. CDR1 and CDR2 (germline): SGHRS, YFSETQ. The V gene lost 4 bases and the J gene lost 4 bases, with 14 bases spanning the gap.

This clonotype was seen a few times. The chain combines TRBV4-1 with TRBJ1-2; tentatively, D is TRBD1 (5 bases). The CDR3 covers 16 residues. V was cut by 2 bases and J by 4 bases, with 17 bases left in between. The germline V gene encodes CDR1 MGHRA and CDR2 YSYEKL. The CDR3 is CASSQFLGREGYGYTF. CDR3 in DNA: TGCGCCAGCAGCCAATTCCTGGGCAGGGAAGGCTATGGCTACACCTTC.

This clonotype was counted a few times. This chain links TRBV2 with TRBJ2-6, with D uncertain. CDR3 size: 14 residues. CDR1 and CDR2 (germline): SNHLY, FYNNEI. The germline V and J ends were trimmed by 2 bases and 4 bases, with 6 bases remaining between them. The chain's CDR3 is CASSEYSGANVLTF. The CDR3 DNA reads TGTGCCAGCAGTGAATATTCCGGGGCCAACGTCCTGACTTTC.

The chain carries TRBV6-2 or TRBV6-3 and TRBJ2-3; TRBD2 matches 15 bases. Germline V CDR1 and CDR2: MNHEY, SVGEGT. Trimming at V came to 6 bases and at J to 6 bases, leaving 13 bases not matched to a gene. The CDR3 has 18 amino acids. The CDR3 DNA reads as TGTGCCAGCAGCTACACTCCGGGACTAGCGGGAGGAGGGGATACGCAGTATTTT. Its protein product is CASSYTPGLAGGGDTQYF.

This sequence joins TRBV6-4 and TRBJ2-7, with 10 bases lining up with TRBD1. V lost 0 bases and J lost 3; bases outside the gene matches: 2. The CDR3 spans 15 residues. Germline V gene lookup returns CDR1 MRHNA and CDR2 SNTAGT. CDR3 in DNA: TGTGCCAGCAGTGACTCCCGGGACAGGGGCTACGAGCAGTACTTC. This translates into CASSDSRDRGYEQYF.

The table lists this clonotype with a few counts. This chain connects TRBV2 to TRBJ2-5, with D unresolved. The V end was cut by 6 bases, the J end by 0 bases, with 8 bases between. CDR3 size: 13 residues. CDR1 is SNHLY and CDR2 is FYNNEI in the germline V gene. The DNA for the CDR3 is TGTGCCAGCAGGACATCGTACCAAGAGACCCAGTACTTC. Its translation is CASRTSYQETQYF. The full variable domain, with the rest looked up from reference TRBV2 and TRBJ2-5, is EPEVTQTPSHQVTQMGQEVILRCVPISNHLYFYWYRQILGQKVEFLVSFYNNEISEKSEIFDDQFSVERPDGSNFTLKIRSTKLEDSAMYFCASRTSYQETQYFGPGTRLLVL.

The chain links TRBV28 to TRBJ2-1; weak D call: TRBD2 (6 bases). This CDR3 comprises 23 residues. V gave up 8 bases and J gave up 1 base, with 39 bases separating them. Germline V gene sequence: CDR1 MDHEN, CDR2 SYDVKM. This chain's CDR3 is CASRYSIYFRDLSTLASYNEQFF. As DNA, the CDR3 is TGTGCCAGCCGCTACAGTATTTACTTCCGGGACTTGTCAACCCTTGCTTCCTACAATGAGCAGTTCTTC.

This clonotype was seen a handful of times. The V call is TRBV12-3 or TRBV12-4, the J call TRBJ1-5; no firm D call. The germline V and J ends were trimmed by 0 bases and 5 bases, with 5 bases remaining between them. The CDR3 contains 13 residues. CDR3 sequence reads: CASSLAQDQPQHF. CDR3 bases: TGTGCCAGCAGTTTAGCTCAGGATCAGCCCCAGCATTTT.

There are a few counts of this clonotype. The V and J genes are TRBV7-9 and TRBJ2-7; D call uncertain. V shed 3 bases and J shed 3 bases, with 6 bases lying between them. The germline V gene has CDR1 SEHNR and CDR2 FQNEAQ (reference sequence). The CDR3 contains 12 residues. Here the CDR3 DNA reads TGTGCCAGCAGCTTTACGAACTACGAGCAGTACTTC. Translation: CASSFTNYEQYF.

This clonotype was detected a few times. The chain is built from TRBV3-1 and TRBJ2-5; tentative D call: TRBD2 (5 bases). The CDR3 totals 13 residues. Trimming took 3 bases from V and 3 from J, leaving 8 bases between them. The V gene's germline CDR1 is LGHDT and CDR2 YNNKEL (reference sequence). CDR3 protein: CASSQSSKETQYF. The DNA of the CDR3 is TGTGCCAGCAGCCAGTCTAGCAAAGAGACCCAGTACTTC.

This clonotype was counted ten times or more. The gene calls are TRBV10-1 and TRBJ2-7, with D possibly TRBD1 on 6 matching bases. V lost 5 bases to trimming and J lost 0 bases, with 8 bases between them. The CDR3 runs 13 residues. Germline loops: CDR1 WNHNN, CDR2 SYGVQD (reference sequence). This chain's CDR3 is CASSRGISYEQYF. The DNA for the CDR3 is TGCGCCAGCAGTAGGGGGATCTCCTACGAGCAGTACTTC.

There are a few counts of this clonotype. The chain has TRBV9 and TRBJ1-2, with TRBD1 identical over 12 bases. Germline V gives CDR1 SGDLS, CDR2 YYNGEE. The CDR3 contains 15 residues. J was trimmed by 8 bases and V by 2 bases; bases with no gene match: 7. The CDR3 loop is CASSVSGTGGFGYTF. The CDR3 DNA reads TGTGCCAGCAGCGTTTCCGGGACAGGGGGCTTCGGCTACACCTTC.

V usage is TRBV5-1 and J usage is TRBJ2-7, with TRBD2 identical over 11 bases. The J segment lost 0 bases and the V segment lost 0 bases, leaving 8 bases of the junction unmatched. Germline CDR1 SGHRS, CDR2 YFSETQ. This CDR3 comprises 18 residues. Here the CDR3 DNA reads TGCGCCAGCAGCTTGGAGCCTAGCGGGAGGCAATCCTCCTACGAGCAGTACTTC. Translated: CASSLEPSGRQSSYEQYF.

This clonotype has only a few counts. V gene TRBV4-1 combines with J gene TRBJ2-7; D uncertain. Trimming took 0 bases from V and 2 from J, leaving 8 bases between them. Germline CDR1 is MGHRA and CDR2 is YSYEKL. The CDR3 loop spans 14 amino acids. CDR3 protein: CASSQDVRTYEQYF. CDR3 bases: TGCGCCAGCAGCCAAGACGTCAGAACCTACGAGCAGTACTTC.

V gene TRBV2 combines with J gene TRBJ1-4; D perhaps matches TRBD1 (6 bases). Germline assignment: CDR1 SNHLY and CDR2 FYNNEI. Deletions cut 6 bases from V and 4 bases from J, with 18 bases between. This CDR3 comprises 16 residues. CDR3 in amino acids: CASSRGGTRNNEKLFF. The CDR3 region has the DNA TGTGCCAGCAGCAGAGGAGGGACACGAAATAATGAAAAACTGTTTTTT.

This clonotype was recorded a few times. The genes are TRBV12-3 or TRBV12-4 and TRBJ1-4; tentative D call: TRBD1 (5 bases). CDR3 length equals 12 residues. V dropped 6 bases and J dropped 7 bases, with 9 bases sitting between them. The CDR3 DNA is TGTGCCAGCAGGGAAACAGGTGAAAAACTGTTTTTT. Translating gives CASRETGEKLFF.

This clonotype showed up just a few times. This sequence joins TRBV7-2 and TRBJ2-7; tentative D call: TRBD2 (6 bases). The CDR3 spans 15 residues. Germline loops: CDR1 SGHTA, CDR2 FQGNSA. Trimming cost V 4 bases and J 0 bases, with 13 bases left between them. In nucleotides, the CDR3 is TGTGCCAGCAGCTCACAGGTCGGGAGCTCCTACGAGCAGTACTTC. Protein product: CASSSQVGSSYEQYF.

This clonotype was found a few times. The chain recombines TRBV6-5 with TRBJ2-5; D is perhaps TRBD1 or TRBD2 (7 bases each). The J call may be in error: the DNA end matches TRBJ2-7 better. Germline V gene sequence: CDR1 MNHEY, CDR2 SVGAGI. CDR3 length equals 15 residues. Here the CDR3 reads CASSYRAGGVHEQYF. In nucleotides, the CDR3 is TGTGCCAGCAGTTACAGGGCAGGGGGGGTTCACGAGCAGTACTTC.

The chain has TRBV5-5 and TRBJ2-4, with a tentative D call TRBD2 (5 bases). Germline V lookup: CDR1 SGHKS, CDR2 YYEKEE (reference sequence). V gave up 4 bases and J gave up 13 bases, with 15 bases separating them. This CDR3 region has 12 residues. The CDR3 region is CASSGHGLEQYF. In DNA form, the CDR3 reads TGTGCCAGCAGCGGGCATGGACTTGAGCAGTACTTC.

As concerns this clonotype: An end of the junction does not agree with germline; a read error may underlie this. The chain is built from TRBV20-1 and TRBJ1-5, with D perhaps matching TRBD1 (5 bases). The CDR3 covers 13 residues. Germline CDR1 and CDR2: DFQATT and SNEGSKA (reference sequence). CDR3: CGARTGGDQPQHF. For the CDR3, the DNA is TGCGGTGCACGGACTGGAGGGGATCAGCCCCAGCATTTT.

The chain joins TRBV3-1 to TRBJ1-1; a possible D gene is TRBD1 (5 bases). The CDR3 covers 16 residues. V gave up 0 bases and J gave up 1 base, with 12 bases separating them. Germline CDR1 LGHDT, CDR2 YNNKEL (reference sequence). Here the CDR3 DNA reads TGTGCCAGCAGCCAAGAGTTCGGGGGTGGGAACACTGAAGCTTTCTTT. Residues: CASSQEFGGGNTEAFF.

The genes are TRBV7-9 and TRBJ2-7, with D possibly matching TRBD1 (6 bases). The CDR3 length is 13 residues. Deletions cut 6 bases from V and 0 bases from J, with 9 bases between. Germline V lookup: CDR1 SEHNR, CDR2 FQNEAQ (reference sequence). This CDR3 is CASSAQGSYEQYF. The CDR3 DNA reads as TGTGCCAGCAGTGCACAGGGCTCCTACGAGCAGTACTTC.

This clonotype has only one observation. The CDR3 spells CASSLGIATGGKDEQYF. DNA for the CDR3: TGCGCCAGCAGCTTGGGGATCGCAACAGGGGGTAAGGACGAGCAGTACTTC. This chain uses TRBV5-1 with TRBJ2-7; 8 bases match TRBD1. The CDR3 totals 17 residues. After removal of 0 bases from V and 5 bases from J, the junction contained 13 bases not matched to a gene. CDR1 SGHRS and CDR2 YFSETQ come from the germline V gene.

This clonotype was found a few times. The CDR3 here is CASSQIAGGTTDTQYF. In DNA form, the CDR3 reads TGCGCCAGCAGTCAGATAGCGGGGGGTACAACAGATACGCAGTATTTT. This chain joins TRBV4-1 and TRBJ2-3; 10 nucleotides match TRBD2. Germline CDR1 and CDR2: MGHRA and YSYEKL. This CDR3 has 16 amino acids. V gave up 6 bases and J gave up 3 bases; unmatched junction bases: 9.